A selection of T cell receptor beta chains follows, all from one sample in a study of T cells after yellow fever vaccination. In TCRdb, the 5' RACE reads were re-called with MiXCR into one record per CDR3 protein. The profile shows under 200,000 distinct CDR3 sequences, 6% to 7.5% of them singletons. Material: CD4+ T cells sorted from PBMCs, obtained about 5 days after the first yellow fever vaccination. The receptors were sampled from a man between 18 and 35 years old who received the YFV17D yellow fever vaccine. CDR3s include the opening cysteine and the closing phenylalanine or tryptophan. The D gene is left open where the match is weak. Expanded clones get a size class; other rows say once, few or many, or leave the size out.

TRBV4-2,14,many,TRBJ2-2,NA,CASSQVNWGGELFF,TGTGCCAGCAGCCAAGTGAATTGGGGCGGGGAGCTGTTTTTT
TRBV20-1,13,NA,TRBJ2-2,TRBD2,CSAGLSGAGELFF,TGCAGTGCTGGCCTTAGCGGGGCCGGGGAGCTGTTTTTT
TRBV7-9,14,many,TRBJ2-3,NA,CASSLVFITDTQYF,TGTGCCAGCAGCTTAGTTTTTATCACAGATACGCAGTATTTT
TRBV19,15,NA,TRBJ2-3,TRBD1,CASIQHRGGTDTQYF,TGTGCCAGTATTCAACACAGGGGTGGGACAGATACGCAGTATTTT
TRBV20-1,15,NA,TRBJ2-2,TRBD1,CSARDRAPNTGELFF,TGCAGTGCCAGGGACAGGGCACCTAACACCGGGGAGCTGTTTTTT
TRBV20-1,14,many,TRBJ2-3,TRBD1,CSARDRVGSDTQYF,TGCAGTGCTAGGGACAGGGTTGGATCAGATACGCAGTATTTT
TRBV6-5,16,few,TRBJ1-6,NA,CASSYSAALENSPLHF,TGTGCCAGCAGTTACTCGGCAGCCTTAGAGAATTCACCCCTCCACTTT
TRBV27,16,few,TRBJ1-4,TRBD1,CASAGQGAGFNEKLFF,TGTGCCAGCGCTGGACAGGGGGCGGGCTTTAATGAAAAACTGTTTTTT
TRBV7-6,18,many,TRBJ2-1,NA,CASSFLYKTRQPNNEQFF,TGTGCCAGCAGCTTTCTCTACAAGACGCGACAGCCCAACAATGAGCAGTTCTTC
TRBV6-5,14,few,TRBJ1-5,NA,CASQQFWGPQPQHF,TGTGCCAGCCAACAATTTTGGGGTCCTCAGCCCCAGCATTTT
TRBV5-1,14,many,TRBJ1-1,NA,CASSFVGQGTEAFF,TGCGCCAGCAGCTTCGTGGGCCAGGGAACTGAAGCTTTCTTT
TRBV2,12,many,TRBJ2-5,TRBD2,CASSTSGETQYF,TGTGCCAGCTCGACTAGCGGGGAGACCCAGTACTTC
TRBV5-6,14,few,TRBJ1-1,NA,CASSWTIMNTEAFF,TGTGCCAGCAGCTGGACAATTATGAACACTGAAGCTTTCTTT
TRBV3-1,16,many,TRBJ1-6,TRBD1,CASSQKRQGAHSPLHF,TGTGCCAGCAGCCAAAAGAGACAGGGGGCTCATTCACCCCTCCACTTT